This TCR beta chain was documented in a study of blood T cell repertoires in COVID-19. Background on the study: From T cells, B-cell-depleted T cells, or PBMCs came the material, which was cDNA or gDNA.

Germline trimming cut 4 bases from V and 0 bases from J; bases unmatched to any gene: 5. This CDR3 is built from 15 residues. CDR1 SGHDN and CDR2 FVKESK come from the germline V gene. TCRdb's table, derived via immunoSEQ multiplex PCR, lists solely in-frame clones and lacks some. This table has 200,000 to 250,000 clones, 86% appearing once. The chain combines TRBV14 with TRBJ2-5; 7 bases are shared with TRBD1. The receptor's source is a man older than 75 with acute or convalescent COVID-19. Specimen: peripheral blood. CDR3 sequence: CASSPGTAYQETQYF. As DNA, the CDR3 is TGTGCCAGCAGCCCCGGGACAGCGTACCAAGAGACCCAGTACTTC.